This T cell receptor (beta chain) was sequenced during a study of siplizumab effects on memory and regulatory T cells. Measured with immunoSEQ multiplex PCR; TCRdb has only the in-frame clones, and not every one. The sample holds nearly 20,000 clones, approximately 44% seen once. Kept together in coculture, the mixed lymphocyte reaction cells spent around six days at 37°C. CFSE marked responder PBMCs and Violet Dye marked stimulator PBMCs, which were mixed 1:1. The V and J ends lost 5 bases and 4 bases respectively, with 14 bases between them. The germline gives CDR1 SGHTA, CDR2 FQGNSA. The CDR3 totals 14 residues. As to this clone: Its antigen is unidentified.

Sequencing input: CFSE-low (dividing) CD4+ T cells sorted from an allogeneic mixed lymphocyte reaction. The V call is TRBV7-2, the J call TRBJ2-5; D gene unclear. The origin of this receptor is a human donor in good health; the cells came from an allogeneic mixed lymphocyte reaction. Some clones in this sample may be carry-over from other donors' samples. CDR3: CASSRITVAETQYF. The DNA for the CDR3 is TGTGCCAGCAGCCGTATTACGGTGGCAGAGACCCAGTACTTC.